Listed below are T cell receptor beta chains from one sample, sequenced in a study of blood T cell repertoires in COVID-19. The data were produced by immunoSEQ multiplex PCR, yet TCRdb's version contains in-frame clones alone and is incomplete. The sample holds 200,000 to 250,000 clones, around 84% seen once. What was sequenced was peripheral blood. These receptors came from a woman aged 80 or over with COVID-19, enrolled during active disease. CDR3s include the opening cysteine and the closing phenylalanine or tryptophan. A D gene is named only where the DNA matches it firmly. Clone size is shown for a subset of rows, as once, few, many or a class of expanded clone.

>TRBD1|.|TRBV29-1|TRBJ1-2
TGCAGCGCTCAACCTCGGACAGGTTTCACCTATGGCTACACCTTC
CSAQPRTGFTYGYTF
>.|.|TRBV3-1/TRBV3-2|TRBJ1-6
TGTGCCAGCAGCCAAGAAGGGCAGGGAATATCCTATAATTCACCCCTCCACTTT
CASSQEGQGISYNSPLHF
>TRBD1|.|TRBV6-2/TRBV6-3|TRBJ1-5
TGTGCCAGCATCCCCTTACAGGGGGCGCGGGGTGGTGACAATCAGCCCCAGCATTTT
CASIPLQGARGGDNQPQHF
>.|once|TRBV28|TRBJ1-1
TGTGCCAGCAGTTTAGAGGGATTGATGAACACTGAAGCTTTCTTT
CASSLEGLMNTEAFF
>.|.|TRBV7-9|TRBJ2-7
TGTGCCAGCAGCTTAGTTGGTGACTCATCCTACGAGCAGTACTTC
CASSLVGDSSYEQYF
>.|.|TRBV6-5|TRBJ1-4
TGTGCCAGCGAAGAGGGAGATCCTGGGGATGAAAAACTGTTTTTT
CASEEGDPGDEKLFF
>.|.|TRBV20-1|TRBJ2-2
TGCAGTGTCGCGCCCACCGGGGAGCTGTTTTTT
CSVAPTGELFF
>.|.|TRBV19|TRBJ2-5
TGTGCCAGTAGTATGGCCCTGCAAGAGACCCAGTACTTC
CASSMALQETQYF
>TRBD1|few|TRBV28|TRBJ2-1
TGTGCCAGCCACTCCGGGACAGGGGTATACAATGAGCAGTTCTTC
CASHSGTGVYNEQFF
>.|.|TRBV27|TRBJ2-3
TGTGCCAGCAGTTTGGTGCGGGGACGCACAGATACGCAGTATTTT
CASSLVRGRTDTQYF
>TRBD2|.|TRBV18|TRBJ2-1
TGTGCCAGCTCACCGGGACTAGACGATGAGCAGTTCTTC
CASSPGLDDEQFF
>.|.|TRBV7-9|TRBJ2-4
TGTGCCAGCAGCTCGGGGAACATTCAGTACTTC
CASSSGNIQYF
>TRBD1|.|TRBV4-3|TRBJ2-3
TGCGCCAGCAGCCAAGATCCGGGACAGGGTAAAAATACGCAGTATTTT
CASSQDPGQGKNTQYF
>.|few|TRBV28|TRBJ2-7
TGTGCCAGCCTATTGGGGGGAGCCTACGAGCAGTACTTC
CASLLGGAYEQYF